Following are 29 T cell receptor beta chains from one sample sequenced in a study of beta chain features in type 1 diabetes. Every isolated RNA sample was fully reverse transcribed, so sequencing captured expressed TCRB transcripts. TCRdb keeps only in-frame clones here, not all; method: immunoSEQ multiplex PCR. The repertoire holds around 150,000 clones, with 6% to 7.5% as singletons. Sequenced material: central memory CD4+ T cells from blood. The receptors were sampled from a woman in her thirties in good health.

This clone came up many times. J is TRBJ2-1 and V is TRBV29-1, with 7 bases lining up with TRBD1. V lost 5 bases, J lost 10 bases, and 14 bases stayed unmatched. The CDR3 length is 14 residues. The germline gives CDR1 SQVTM, CDR2 ANQGSEA. DNA of the CDR3: TGCAGCGTTTCACAGGGGATCGGGCTGGAAGAGCAGTTCTTC. The encoded protein is CSVSQGIGLEEQFF.

This clone came up a few times. The rearrangement uses TRBV19 and TRBJ2-7; TRBD1 matches at 7 bases. Germline CDR1 and CDR2: LNHDA and SQIVND (reference sequence). V shed 7 bases, J shed 3 bases, and the junction held 9 bases outside the gene matches. This CDR3 has 14 amino acids. CDR3: CASTPRWDSYEQYF. CDR3 bases: TGTGCCAGTACCCCACGCTGGGACAGCTACGAGCAGTACTTC.

The chain links TRBV7-9 to TRBJ1-5, with a weak D call TRBD1 (6 bases). CDR1 and CDR2 from the germline V gene are SEHNR and FQNEAQ (reference sequence). This CDR3 is built from 15 residues. Trimming stripped 5 bases from V and 4 bases from J, with 15 bases between. The CDR3, as DNA: TGTGCCAGCAGCCCCTTGGCAGGGGTAAATCAGCCCCAGCATTTT. Protein product: CASSPLAGVNQPQHF.

V is TRBV9 and J is TRBJ2-2; 7 nucleotides match TRBD1. Germline V gives CDR1 SGDLS, CDR2 YYNGEE. CDR3 length: 15 residues. V shed 0 bases and J 5 bases; nucleotides not matched to a gene: 4. The CDR3 DNA reads TGTGCCAGCAGCGTAGTAGGGACAGTGACCGGGGAGCTGTTTTTT. This gives the protein CASSVVGTVTGELFF.

J is TRBJ1-3 and V is TRBV30, with D hard to call. CDR1 and CDR2 from the germline V gene are GTSNPN and SVGIG (reference sequence). This CDR3 region has 13 residues. Between the trimmed V and J ends, which lost 1 base and 2 bases, there was a span of 6 bases. The CDR3 protein is CAWSGQAGNTIYF. The CDR3 nucleotides are TGTGCCTGGAGTGGGCAGGCTGGAAACACCATATATTTT. The full variable domain, with the rest looked up from reference TRBV30 and TRBJ1-3, is SQTIHQWPATLVQPVGSPLSLECTVEGTSNPNLYWYRQAAGRGLQLLFYSVGIGQISSEVPQNLSASRPQDRQFILSSKKLLLSDSGFYLCAWSGQAGNTIYFGEGSWLTVV.

This chain joins TRBV19 and TRBJ1-1; the match to TRBD1 covers 9 bases. From germline, CDR1 is LNHDA and CDR2 SQIVND (reference sequence). The V gene end was trimmed by 4 bases and the J gene end by 0 bases; junction bases not matched to a gene: 6. The CDR3 runs 16 residues. CDR3 bases: TGTGCCAGTAGTAGGACAGGGGTTGGGATGAACACTGAAGCTTTCTTT. This codes for CASSRTGVGMNTEAFF.

The rearrangement joins TRBV19 to TRBJ1-5; TRBD1 might be the D (6 bases). The CDR3 has 16 residues. Germline values: CDR1 LNHDA, CDR2 SQIVND (reference sequence). V lost 0 bases and J 6 bases, leaving 15 bases between the germline ends. CDR3 nucleotides: TGTGCCAGTAGTATAGAAGGCCAGGGGTGGGGTCAGCCCCAGCATTTT. This codes for CASSIEGQGWGQPQHF.

The gene calls are TRBV30 and TRBJ2-5; TRBD2 agrees at 8 bases. CDR1 is GTSNPN and CDR2 is SVGIG in the germline V gene (reference sequence). After removal of 3 bases from V and 1 base from J, the junction contained 7 bases not matched to a gene. CDR3 length equals 15 residues. CDR3 sequence reads: CAWRPAGAAQETQYF. The CDR3 DNA reads as TGTGCCTGGAGGCCAGCGGGAGCGGCCCAAGAGACCCAGTACTTC.

The CDR3 sequence: CASSHVSGNYGYTF. CDR3 nucleotide sequence: TGTGCCAGCAGTCACGTTTCAGGGAACTATGGCTACACCTTC. The gene calls are TRBV6-5 and TRBJ1-2, with a possible D match to TRBD1 (5 bases). V was pared by 5 bases and J by 2 bases, with 12 bases between. CDR1 and CDR2 from the germline V gene are MNHEY and SVGAGI. The CDR3 sequence is 14 residues long.

A note on this clone: The sample contains more than one DNA sequence encoding this CDR3. The chain uses TRBV27 and TRBJ2-3, with D maybe TRBD2 (6 bases). V shed 3 bases and J shed 1 base, with 11 bases lying between them. The CDR3 loop spans 15 amino acids. Germline V gene sequence: CDR1 MNHEY, CDR2 SMNVEV (reference sequence). CDR3 DNA sequence: TGTGCCAGCAGTTTCCTAGTAGCGGGCACAGATACGCAGTATTTT. The encoded protein is CASSFLVAGTDTQYF.

The V gene is TRBV2, the J gene TRBJ2-3; TRBD2 matches 11 bases. The CDR3 consists of 15 residues. V trimming: 6 bases; J trimming: 3 bases; junction bases outside the gene matches: 5. Germline values: CDR1 SNHLY, CDR2 FYNNEI. For the CDR3, the DNA is TGTGCCAGCAGCGCTAGCGGGAGGATAACAGATACGCAGTATTTT. This gives the protein CASSASGRITDTQYF.

This clone has only a few counts. This chain links TRBV27 with TRBJ1-4, with D possibly TRBD1 on 6 matching bases. Germline V gene lookup returns CDR1 MNHEY and CDR2 SMNVEV (reference sequence). V lost 5 bases and J lost 7, with 17 bases in between. The CDR3 is made up of 15 amino acids. Here the CDR3 reads CASSKQTGVSEKLFF. The CDR3 nucleotides are TGTGCCAGCAGTAAGCAGACAGGTGTTAGTGAAAAACTGTTTTTT.

This clone was seen a few times. The chain has TRBV27 and TRBJ2-1, with D possibly matching TRBD2 (6 bases). This CDR3 spans 15 amino acids. V lost 6 bases and J lost 3, with 15 bases in between. From germline, CDR1 is MNHEY and CDR2 SMNVEV (reference sequence). CDR3 residues: CASSTPRGLYNEQFF. CDR3 DNA: TGTGCCAGCAGCACCCCACGGGGACTCTACAATGAGCAGTTCTTC.

This rearrangement joins TRBV7-9 to TRBJ1-1; possible D gene TRBD1, 5 bases. CDR1 is SEHNR and CDR2 is FQNEAQ in the germline V gene (reference sequence). The V and J ends lost 3 bases and 11 bases respectively, with 13 bases between them. This CDR3 comprises 12 residues. The DNA of the CDR3 is TGTGCCAGCAGCTTCTCGGGGGGAAGGGCTTTCTTT. Its protein is CASSFSGGRAFF. The full variable domain, completed using reference TRBV7-9 and TRBJ1-1, is DTGVSQNPRHKITKRGQNVTFRCDPISEHNRLYWYRQTLGQGPEFLTYFQNEAQLEKSRLLSDRFSAERPKGSFSTLEIQRTEQGDSAMYLCASSFSGGRAFFGQGTRLTVV.

A few counts support this clone. The rearrangement joins TRBV9 to TRBJ2-6; TRBD2 agrees at 9 bases. The V gene's germline CDR1 is SGDLS and CDR2 YYNGEE. Germline trimming cut 0 bases from V and 2 bases from J; bases unmatched to any gene: 9. This CDR3 has 19 amino acids. The CDR3: CASSVDGGLAGTGANVLTF. As DNA, the CDR3 is TGTGCCAGCAGCGTAGATGGTGGGCTAGCGGGAACTGGGGCCAACGTCCTGACTTTC.

This clone was detected only a few times. CDR3 in amino acids: CASSLTSGSHEQFF. CDR3 DNA: TGTGCCAGCAGCTTGACTAGCGGGAGCCATGAGCAGTTCTTC. This chain joins TRBV7-9 and TRBJ2-1; TRBD2 matches at 12 bases. The J segment lost 8 bases and the V segment lost 3 bases, leaving 2 bases of the junction unmatched. Germline V gene data show CDR1 as SEHNR and CDR2 as FQNEAQ (reference sequence). The CDR3 sequence is 14 residues long.

This chain's CDR3 is CASSLVAVTETQYF. In DNA form, the CDR3 reads TGTGCCAGCAGCTTAGTCGCGGTAACGGAGACCCAGTACTTC. This sequence joins TRBV7-2 and TRBJ2-5; D remains unclear. Trimming took 1 base from V and 5 from J, leaving 11 bases between them. This CDR3 is built from 14 residues. CDR1 is SGHTA, CDR2 FQGNSA, per germline.

This clone came up a few times. The chain links TRBV18 to TRBJ2-7, with 8 positions matching TRBD2. The CDR3 consists of 15 residues. The germline gives CDR1 KGHSH, CDR2 LQKENI. The V segment lost 3 bases and the J segment 2 bases; nucleotides outside the gene matches: 6. CDR3 DNA sequence: TGTGCCAGCTCACCCCGAGGTAGCGGGACCTACGAGCAGTACTTC. The encoded protein is CASSPRGSGTYEQYF.

This clone was detected only a few times. The genes are TRBV2 and TRBJ2-5; D perhaps matches TRBD1 (7 bases). Germline CDR1 is SNHLY and CDR2 is FYNNEI. With 5 bases removed from V and 2 bases from J, the gap between germline ends came to 12 bases. This CDR3 has 14 amino acids. CDR3 nucleotide sequence: TGTGCCAGCAGTCTACAGGGGAGGCAAGAGACCCAGTACTTC. Encoded protein: CASSLQGRQETQYF.

Written as DNA, the CDR3 is TGTGCCAGCAACCCTTCGGAGGGACAGCCCCAGCATTTT. This translates into CASNPSEGQPQHF. The chain couples TRBV2 to TRBJ1-5, with D unresolved. The CDR3 consists of 13 residues. The germline V and J ends were trimmed by 7 bases and 7 bases, with 14 bases remaining between them. Germline V gene sequence: CDR1 SNHLY, CDR2 FYNNEI.

The chain has TRBV7-2 and TRBJ2-2, with D possibly being TRBD1 (5 bases). Germline CDR1 SGHTA, CDR2 FQGNSA. The CDR3 is 15 amino acids. V shed 5 bases and J shed 5 bases, with 15 bases lying between them. DNA of the CDR3: TGTGCCAGCAGCATTGACAGTTCTGGGACCGGGGAGCTGTTTTTT. Residues: CASSIDSSGTGELFF. Together with reference TRBV7-2 and TRBJ2-2, the CDR3 gives the full variable domain: GAGVSQSPSNKVTEKGKDVELRCDPISGHTALYWYRQSLGQGLEFLIYFQGNSAPDKSGLPSDRFSAERTGGSVSTLTIQRTQQEDSAVYLCASSIDSSGTGELFFGEGSRLTVL.

The chain employs TRBV20-1 and TRBJ2-1; D gene unclear. Trimming pared 0 bases from V and 7 bases from J, leaving 4 bases between. The CDR3 has 11 amino acids. Germline CDR1 DFQATT, CDR2 SNEGSKA (reference sequence). The CDR3 region is CSARDPNEQFF. Written as DNA, the CDR3 is TGCAGTGCTAGAGATCCGAATGAGCAGTTCTTC.

This clone appeared a few times. The rearrangement uses TRBV9 and TRBJ2-1; D gene uncertain. V lost 0 bases and J lost 1, with 8 bases in between. The CDR3 contains 15 residues. The germline gives CDR1 SGDLS, CDR2 YYNGEE. The CDR3 is CASSVGAGSYNEQFF. CDR3 bases: TGTGCCAGCAGCGTAGGGGCAGGTTCCTACAATGAGCAGTTCTTC.

This clone was seen many times. The V and J genes are TRBV29-1 and TRBJ1-1, with unresolved D. The CDR3 has 13 residues. Germline CDR1 and CDR2: SQVTM and ANQGSEA. V lost 1 base and J 1 base, leaving 7 bases between the germline ends. CDR3 region: CSVEAPENTEAFF. Here the CDR3 DNA reads TGCAGCGTTGAAGCCCCAGAGAACACTGAAGCTTTCTTT.

In this sample, this clone turned up a few times. The CDR3 bases are TGTGCCAGCTCACCACCGTCTTTGTACGAGCAGTACTTC. Its protein is CASSPPSLYEQYF. The J gene is TRBJ2-7, the V gene TRBV18; D is undetermined. Germline V gene data show CDR1 as KGHSH and CDR2 as LQKENI. With 0 bases removed from V and 4 bases from J, the gap between germline ends came to 7 bases. CDR3 size: 13 residues.

This clone was picked up a small number of times. The chain joins TRBV2 to TRBJ2-1; D unclear. Germline-derived CDR1 and CDR2 are SNHLY and FYNNEI. The germline V and J ends were trimmed by 7 bases and 5 bases, with 18 bases remaining between them. This CDR3 spans 15 amino acids. The CDR3 loop reads CASKADYALHNEQFF. As DNA, the CDR3 is TGTGCCAGCAAGGCGGATTATGCCCTCCACAATGAGCAGTTCTTC.

This clone came up many times. The chain joins TRBV25-1 to TRBJ1-5; possible D gene TRBD1, 6 bases. V gave up 3 bases and J gave up 6 bases, with 12 bases separating them. Germline V gene lookup returns CDR1 MGHDK and CDR2 SYGVNS. The CDR3 is 14 residues long. CDR3 sequence (DNA): TGTGCCAGCAGTGACGGGGGGGGCCTTCAGCCCCAGCATTTT. Translation: CASSDGGGLQPQHF.

In its sample, this clone was seen a few times. The V gene is TRBV7-2, the J gene TRBJ2-3, with 11 bases that match TRBD2. CDR1 SGHTA and CDR2 FQGNSA come from the germline V gene. Trimming cost V 5 bases and J 6 bases; bases outside gene matches: 16. This CDR3 has 18 amino acids. The CDR3 region is CASSVLSLSGRETDTQYF. For the CDR3, the DNA is TGTGCCAGCAGCGTACTATCCCTTAGCGGGAGGGAAACCGATACGCAGTATTTT.

This clone appeared a few times. The V and J genes are TRBV5-1 and TRBJ1-5; D remains unclear. V gave up 1 base and J gave up 8 bases, with 16 bases separating them. Germline values: CDR1 SGHRS, CDR2 YFSETQ. The CDR3 covers 15 residues. The CDR3, as DNA: TGCGCCAGCAGCTTGTTTAACGAACCCGGGGAGCCCCAGCATTTT. Translation gives CASSLFNEPGEPQHF. Together with reference TRBV5-1 and TRBJ1-5, the CDR3 gives the full variable domain: KAGVTQTPRYLIKTRGQQVTLSCSPISGHRSVSWYQQTPGQGLQFLFEYFSETQRNKGNFPGRFSGRQFSNSRSEMNVSTLELGDSALYLCASSLFNEPGEPQHFGDGTRLSIL.